Below, 29 T cell receptor beta chains from the same sample are listed, as sequenced in a study of beta chain features in type 1 diabetes. Reverse transcribing all isolated RNA meant expressed TCRB transcripts were sequenced. Sequencing used immunoSEQ multiplex PCR; TCRdb keeps in-frame clones, though not all of them. The repertoire holds about 27,000 clones, with less than 70% as singletons. These receptors have no identified antigens. General study findings and limits: Shorter TCRB CDR3s, moderately but significantly so, marked every one of the four CD4+ subsets in Type 1 diabetes patients.

The sequenced sample consisted of Tregs from blood. These receptors all stem from a woman aged 18-29 years with type 1 diabetes.

Only a few counts were recorded for this clone. The CDR3 sequence: CSVERSGRETQYF. The DNA of the CDR3 is TGCAGCGTTGAGCGAAGCGGGAGGGAGACCCAGTACTTC. The rearrangement joins TRBV29-1 to TRBJ2-5; 9 positions agree with TRBD2. The CDR3 has 13 residues. CDR1 is SQVTM and CDR2 is ANQGSEA in the germline V gene. Germline trimming cut 3 bases from V and 5 bases from J; bases unmatched to any gene: 4.

This clone was seen a handful of times. J is TRBJ2-1 and V is TRBV7-2; 9 bases are shared with TRBD1. CDR1 SGHTA and CDR2 FQGNSA come from the germline V gene. V trimming: 3 bases; J trimming: 6 bases; junction bases outside the gene matches: 9. This CDR3 has 16 residues. CDR3 in DNA: TGTGCCAGCAGCTTCACAGGGGGCTCCGTCATCAATGAGCAGTTCTTC. It specifies CASSFTGGSVINEQFF.

The sample holds a few counts of this clone. The chain has TRBV23-1 and TRBJ2-7; TRBD1 aligns across 8 bases. TRBV23-1 is recorded as an ORF, its role being uncertain. This CDR3 comprises 15 residues. Losses at the gene ends were 4 bases for V and 5 bases for J; bases not matched to a gene: 10. The CDR3, as DNA: TGCGCCAGCAGTCGGAGACAGGGGCGACCCAACGAGCAGTACTTC. This translates into CASSRRQGRPNEQYF.

This clone showed up just once. This chain uses TRBV5-6 with TRBJ1-4; TRBD1 aligns across 8 bases. This CDR3 has 18 residues. Germline V lookup: CDR1 SGHDT, CDR2 YYEEEE. J gave up 0 bases and V 3 bases, and 10 bases lay outside the gene matches. As DNA, the CDR3 is TGTGCCAGCAGCTCTAGATATTCGACAGGGGCAACTAATGAAAAACTGTTTTTT. Protein sequence: CASSSRYSTGATNEKLFF.

The V call is TRBV7-2, the J call TRBJ1-4, with 7 bases that match TRBD1. The CDR3 runs 16 residues. Germline CDR1 is SGHTA and CDR2 is FQGNSA. With 8 bases clipped from V and 5 bases from J, the junction kept 14 bases outside the gene matches. CDR3 sequence reads: CASAPQGGASNEKLFF. The CDR3 DNA is TGTGCCAGCGCGCCCCAAGGGGGCGCCTCGAATGAAAAACTGTTTTTT.

This clone has a handful of counts. The V gene is TRBV28, the J gene TRBJ2-7; possible D gene TRBD2, 5 bases. V was cut by 5 bases and J by 2 bases, with 16 bases left in between. CDR1 MDHEN and CDR2 SYDVKM come from the germline V gene. The CDR3 has 15 residues. CDR3 nucleotide sequence: TGTGCCAGCAGTCCTAGGGCCAGAGGGACCTACGAGCAGTACTTC. Its translation: CASSPRARGTYEQYF.

The sample holds a few counts of this clone. The chain is built from TRBV10-3 and TRBJ2-2; D is possibly TRBD2 (6 bases). V gave up 5 bases and J gave up 1 base, with 14 bases separating them. The CDR3 is 16 residues long. Per germline, CDR1 ENHRY and CDR2 SYGVKD. For the CDR3, the DNA is TGTGCCATCAGTCATACGGGAGTTGGGAACACCGGGGAGCTGTTTTTT. Translating gives CAISHTGVGNTGELFF.

V gene TRBV6-5 combines with J gene TRBJ2-7; 8 bases are a match to TRBD2. The CDR3 spans 15 residues. V lost 3 bases and J lost 2; bases outside the gene matches: 6. Germline V gives CDR1 MNHEY, CDR2 SVGAGI. The CDR3 DNA sequence: TGTGCCAGCAGTTATAAGGGAGCGGGAGCCTACGAGCAGTACTTC. It encodes CASSYKGAGAYEQYF.

This CDR3 is CASSRSGWGQETQYF. In nucleotides, the CDR3 is TGTGCCAGTAGTAGGTCGGGATGGGGCCAAGAGACCCAGTACTTC. The chain carries TRBV19 and TRBJ2-5, with D possibly matching TRBD2 (5 bases). Trimming left V 4 bases short and J 1 base short, with 13 bases between. CDR1 is LNHDA, CDR2 SQIVND, per germline (reference sequence). The CDR3 has 15 amino acids.

This clone was seen only a few times. V and J are TRBV27 and TRBJ2-2; D might be TRBD1 (5 bases). CDR3 size: 15 residues. Germline CDR1 MNHEY, CDR2 SMNVEV (reference sequence). Trimming took off 5 bases at V and 8 bases at J, with 18 bases between the two ends. DNA for the CDR3: TGTGCCAGCAGTCCGGTTTATGTCGCAGGGGGGGAGCTGTTTTTT. Protein product: CASSPVYVAGGELFF.

This clone has just one count. The chain employs TRBV19 and TRBJ1-5, with D possibly matching TRBD1 (6 bases). Trimming shortened V by 1 base and J by 3 bases, and 19 bases separated the two germline ends. CDR1 is LNHDA and CDR2 is SQIVND in the germline V gene (reference sequence). The CDR3 is 18 amino acids. The DNA of the CDR3 is TGTGCCAGTAGTATAGGGGGAGACGACAGGAAAAACAATCAGCCCCAGCATTTT. Its protein is CASSIGGDDRKNNQPQHF.

The chain carries TRBV6-1 and TRBJ1-5; 7 bases fit TRBD1. The trim removed 8 bases at V and 5 bases at J, leaving 12 bases unmatched. The CDR3 runs 15 residues. Looked up from germline, CDR1 is MNHNS and CDR2 is SASEGT. The CDR3 reads CASATTGTLDQPQHF. DNA for the CDR3: TGTGCCAGCGCTACGACAGGGACCCTTGATCAGCCCCAGCATTTT.

V usage is TRBV7-2 and J usage is TRBJ2-5, with D tentatively TRBD2 (6 bases). Trimming left V 5 bases short and J 4 bases short, with 11 bases between. The CDR3 has 13 residues. The germline gives CDR1 SGHTA, CDR2 FQGNSA. The CDR3 region is CASSGLYGETQYF. The CDR3 nucleotides are TGTGCCAGCAGCGGACTATACGGAGAGACCCAGTACTTC.

This chain connects TRBV30 to TRBJ1-1; a weak D match, TRBD1 (5 bases). CDR1 GTSNPN and CDR2 SVGIG come from the germline V gene (reference sequence). This CDR3 spans 12 amino acids. V gave up 4 bases and J gave up 5 bases, with 11 bases separating them. CDR3 coding DNA: TGTGCCTGGACAGGGACTTGGACTGAAGCTTTCTTT. Amino acid sequence: CAWTGTWTEAFF. The entire variable domain, with the rest obtained from reference TRBV30 and TRBJ1-1, is as follows: SQTIHQWPATLVQPVGSPLSLECTVEGTSNPNLYWYRQAAGRGLQLLFYSVGIGQISSEVPQNLSASRPQDRQFILSSKKLLLSDSGFYLCAWTGTWTEAFFGQGTRLTVV.

This chain links TRBV10-3 with TRBJ1-6; TRBD1 might be the D (6 bases). CDR1 is ENHRY, CDR2 SYGVKD, per germline. Trimming removed 0 bases from V and 7 bases from J, with 7 bases in between. The CDR3 totals 14 residues. The CDR3 DNA sequence: TGTGCCATCAGTGAGTCAGGGGGAAATTCACCCCTCCACTTT. Protein sequence: CAISESGGNSPLHF.

This clone has more than one count but fewer than ten. The chain joins TRBV15 to TRBJ2-1, with 9 bases fitting TRBD2. V lost 1 base to trimming and J lost 9 bases; unmatched junction nucleotides: 10. The CDR3 consists of 16 residues. Germline CDR1 reads LNHNV; CDR2 reads YYDKDF (reference sequence). CDR3 sequence (DNA): TGTGCCACCAGCAGAGCGGTAGCGGGAGTGTATGGTGAGCAGTTCTTC. The encoded protein is CATSRAVAGVYGEQFF.

This chain uses TRBV10-1 with TRBJ2-7, with 10 bases matching TRBD1. V was pared by 8 bases and J by 7 bases, with 8 bases of the junction left unmatched. Germline V gene lookup returns CDR1 WNHNN and CDR2 SYGVQD (reference sequence). The CDR3 has 13 amino acids. CDR3 in DNA: TGCGCCAGCCCTAGACAGGGGGCAGGGGAGCAGTACGTC. Translating it yields CASPRQGAGEQYV.

The chain links TRBV7-9 to TRBJ1-6; D is unclear. V lost 5 bases and J lost 0, with 5 bases in between. CDR1 and CDR2 (germline): SEHNR, FQNEAQ (reference sequence). The CDR3 is made up of 14 amino acids. The CDR3 is CASSLGSYNSPLHF. The CDR3 DNA is TGTGCCAGCAGCCTCGGCTCCTATAATTCACCCCTCCACTTT. The whole variable domain, remainder taken from reference TRBV7-9 and TRBJ1-6, is DTGVSQNPRHKITKRGQNVTFRCDPISEHNRLYWYRQTLGQGPEFLTYFQNEAQLEKSRLLSDRFSAERPKGSFSTLEIQRTEQGDSAMYLCASSLGSYNSPLHFGNGTRLTVT.

This rearrangement joins TRBV5-1 to TRBJ2-1; 9 nucleotides agree with TRBD2. This CDR3 region has 14 residues. V shed 9 bases, J shed 1 base, and the junction held 5 bases outside the gene matches. Germline V gene data show CDR1 as SGHRS and CDR2 as YFSETQ. CDR3 sequence: CATKTSGSYNEQFF. CDR3 coding DNA: TGCGCCACCAAAACTAGCGGGTCCTACAATGAGCAGTTCTTC.

The V call is TRBV9, the J call TRBJ2-7; 10 nucleotides line up with TRBD2. Looked up from germline, CDR1 is SGDLS and CDR2 is YYNGEE. Unmatched junction bases numbered 2, after V lost 0 bases and J lost 2 bases. There are 15 residues in the CDR3. For the CDR3, the DNA is TGTGCCAGCAGCGTAGGGCTAGCGGGAGCCTACGAGCAGTACTTC. This gives the protein CASSVGLAGAYEQYF.

This clone showed up just a few times. The V gene is TRBV18, the J gene TRBJ1-4; D possibly corresponds to TRBD1 (6 bases). Trimming removed 6 bases from V and 0 bases from J, with 8 bases in between. Germline values: CDR1 KGHSH, CDR2 LQKENI. This CDR3 spans 14 amino acids. This CDR3 is CASSEGATNEKLFF. CDR3 bases: TGTGCCAGCTCTGAGGGGGCAACTAATGAAAAACTGTTTTTT.

This chain links TRBV9 with TRBJ1-1; D remains ambiguous. Germline values: CDR1 SGDLS, CDR2 YYNGEE. The CDR3 has 14 amino acids. V was trimmed by 3 bases and J by 0 bases, leaving 9 bases between them. DNA for the CDR3: TGTGCCAGCAGCGGCAGTTTTATGAACACTGAAGCTTTCTTT. Amino acids: CASSGSFMNTEAFF. The variable domain in full, with the rest retrieved from reference TRBV9 and TRBJ1-1, is DSGVTQTPKHLITATGQRVTLRCSPRSGDLSVYWYQQSLDQGLQFLIQYYNGEERAKGNILERFSAQQFPDLHSELNLSSLELGDSALYFCASSGSFMNTEAFFGQGTRLTVV.

The chain joins TRBV2 to TRBJ2-5, with 9 bases identical to TRBD2. J lost 1 base, V lost 6 bases, and 6 bases had no gene match. CDR3 length: 15 residues. Germline CDR1 SNHLY, CDR2 FYNNEI. The CDR3 here is CASRIAGALQETQYF. CDR3 DNA sequence: TGTGCCAGCAGGATAGCGGGAGCTCTCCAAGAGACCCAGTACTTC.

The chain has TRBV21-1 and TRBJ2-5; TRBD1 is the table's D call and was not checked against the DNA. TRBV21-1 is a recognized pseudogene. This CDR3 spans 20 amino acids. In DNA form, the CDR3 reads TGTGCCAGCAGCAAAAACCCCAGGGGGCCCGACCGACCGGTACAAGAGACCCAGTACTTC. This sequence encodes CASSKNPRGPDRPVQETQYF.

This clone was seen only a few times. V and J are TRBV29-1 and TRBJ2-7; 10 nucleotides line up with TRBD2. The CDR3 consists of 17 residues. Germline values: CDR1 SQVTM, CDR2 ANQGSEA. With V trimmed by 4 bases and J by 5 bases, 17 bases remained unmatched. The CDR3 sequence is CSVGSWGLAGVGNEQYF. The CDR3 nucleotides are TGCAGCGTTGGATCTTGGGGTCTAGCGGGAGTAGGCAACGAGCAGTACTTC.

This clone turned up a few times. In nucleotides, the CDR3 is TGTGCCAGCAGTCACGGAGGGACTAGCGGGAGCAATGAGCAGTTCTTC. This sequence encodes CASSHGGTSGSNEQFF. The V call is TRBV6-6, the J call TRBJ2-1; 14 nucleotides match TRBD2. Unmatched junction bases numbered 6, after V lost 5 bases and J lost 6 bases. CDR3 length: 16 residues. Germline V CDR1 and CDR2: MNHNY, SVGAGI (reference sequence).

This clone showed up just a few times. The rearrangement links TRBV2 to TRBJ2-2; the D gene is possibly TRBD1 (6 bases). The CDR3 has 14 amino acids. Trimming removed 5 bases at V and 5 bases at J, with 12 bases between. Per the germline V gene, CDR1 is SNHLY and CDR2 is FYNNEI. The CDR3 sequence is CASSPGQNTGELFF. In nucleotides, the CDR3 is TGTGCCAGCAGTCCGGGACAAAATACCGGGGAGCTGTTTTTT.

J is TRBJ2-1 and V is TRBV5-1; D unresolved. The CDR3 runs 14 residues. CDR1 is SGHRS and CDR2 is YFSETQ in the germline V gene. Between the trimmed V and J ends, which lost 4 bases and 3 bases, there was a span of 11 bases. CDR3 region: CASSPNVRYNEQFF. The CDR3 bases are TGCGCCAGCAGCCCTAATGTGCGCTACAATGAGCAGTTCTTC.

The V and J genes are TRBV28 and TRBJ1-2; D ambiguous. The CDR3 is 11 amino acids. Trimming pared 3 bases from V and 7 bases from J, leaving 6 bases between. Germline V gene lookup returns CDR1 MDHEN and CDR2 SYDVKM. The DNA of the CDR3 is TGTGCCAGCAGTTTCCGACTTGGCTACACCTTC. Protein: CASSFRLGYTF.